The entry that follows covers one T cell receptor (beta chain) sequence. TCR beta CDR3 regions were amplified from RNA transcripts. The authors performed first-round RT-PCR with HTBI primers and then a second-round multiplex PCR. MiXCR, run by TCRdb on the multiplex PCR reads, gives a single entry per CDR3 protein. The table lists tens of thousands of distinct CDR3 sequences, less than 55% of them singletons. This specimen comes from a study of Graves' ophthalmopathy and Graves' hyperthyroidism. The V end was cut by 5 bases, the J end by 14 bases, with 16 bases between. The CDR3 has 12 residues. CDR1 and CDR2 from the germline V gene are MNHEY and SVGEGT.

Sequenced sample: peripheral blood. This TCR was sampled from an adult woman with Graves' ophthalmopathy. The V gene is TRBV6-2 or TRBV6-3, the J gene TRBJ1-5; perhaps TRBD1 as D (5 bases). CDR3 amino acids: CASSPLGGSEHF. The CDR3 nucleotides read TGTGCCAGCAGTCCCCTGGGGGGGAGCGAGCATTTT.